The 9 T cell receptor beta chains in this list originate from one sample, sequenced in a study of radiation and T cells in renal cell carcinoma. Stated time point: blood 4 weeks post-SBRT, at nephrectomy. Indicated treatment: 15 Gy SBRT to primary tumor, nephrectomy 4 weeks later. Here immunoSEQ multiplex PCR was the method, and the copy in TCRdb shows in-frame clones only, minus some. The top ten hold approximately 7.2% of the sample, which has about 100,000 clones, around 80% seen once. Here the sequenced sample was blood, taken from a patient whose treatment included radiotherapy and nephrectomy. The source of these receptors is a man aged 55-75 years with renal cell carcinoma.

This clone was detected once. The rearrangement uses TRBV27 and TRBJ2-7; 9 bases are a match to TRBD1. J gave up 7 bases and V 6 bases, and 10 bases lay outside the gene matches. Looked up from germline, CDR1 is MNHEY and CDR2 is SMNVEV (reference sequence). This CDR3 region has 14 residues. CDR3 bases: TGTGCCAGCAGGGCCGGGACAGGGTGGCGTGAGCAGTACTTC. It yields the protein CASRAGTGWREQYF.

This clone has only one observation. CDR3: CSVQGLNEQFF. In DNA, the CDR3 is TGCAGTGTTCAAGGGCTCAATGAGCAGTTCTTC. The chain employs TRBV20-1 and TRBJ2-1; D not certain. Deletions cut 7 bases from V and 6 bases from J, with 10 bases between. This CDR3 spans 11 amino acids. Germline values: CDR1 DFQATT, CDR2 SNEGSKA (reference sequence).

This clone was counted a single time. This chain links TRBV27 with TRBJ2-7, with D possibly being TRBD1 or TRBD2 (5 bases each). V dropped 10 bases and J dropped 4 bases, with 20 bases sitting between them. Germline CDR1 is MNHEY and CDR2 is SMNVEV (reference sequence). This CDR3 has 14 residues. This chain's CDR3 is CATTHRPGRYEQYF. CDR3 bases: TGTGCCACAACTCACCGTCCGGGACGATACGAGCAGTACTTC.

The chain joins TRBV7-2 to TRBJ1-1; D remains ambiguous. V shed 1 base and J shed 1 base, with 16 bases lying between them. This CDR3 is 17 amino acids long. Germline values: CDR1 SGHTA, CDR2 FQGNSA. The CDR3 sequence is CASSLGGIPPANTEAFF. DNA of the CDR3: TGTGCCAGCAGCTTAGGGGGAATCCCACCCGCGAACACTGAAGCTTTCTTT.

This clone was observed a handful of times. The chain has TRBV7-2 and TRBJ1-2; D is unresolved. The CDR3 totals 15 residues. Trimming took off 1 base at V and 4 bases at J, with 13 bases between the two ends. The V gene's germline CDR1 is SGHTA and CDR2 FQGNSA. As DNA, the CDR3 is TGTGCCAGCAGCTTAGATGAGGGCCCCTTCTATGGCTACACCTTC. This encodes CASSLDEGPFYGYTF. Based on the CDR3 plus reference TRBV7-2 and TRBJ1-2, the full variable domain is GAGVSQSPSNKVTEKGKDVELRCDPISGHTALYWYRQSLGQGLEFLIYFQGNSAPDKSGLPSDRFSAERTGGSVSTLTIQRTQQEDSAVYLCASSLDEGPFYGYTFGSGTRLTVV.

The rearrangement links TRBV28 to TRBJ1-5, with D possibly TRBD1 on 6 matching bases. V lost 2 bases to trimming and J lost 2 bases, with 16 bases between them. The CDR3 runs to 17 residues. The germline gives CDR1 MDHEN, CDR2 SYDVKM. CDR3 amino acids: CASSLPNRDRGNQPQHF. CDR3 coding DNA: TGTGCCAGCAGTTTACCTAACAGGGATCGAGGCAATCAGCCCCAGCATTTT.

As DNA, the CDR3 is TGTGCCAGCAGTTTAGCAGGGGGGCTCCAAGAGACCCAGTACTTC. This codes for CASSLAGGLQETQYF. The chain employs TRBV28 and TRBJ2-5; D perhaps matches TRBD1 (7 bases). Trimming shortened V by 2 bases and J by 1 base, and 11 bases separated the two germline ends. This CDR3 spans 15 amino acids. Germline V gene sequence: CDR1 MDHEN, CDR2 SYDVKM.

The chain recombines TRBV28 with TRBJ1-5; 8 bases are shared with TRBD1. The CDR3 has 15 amino acids. CDR1 is MDHEN and CDR2 is SYDVKM in the germline V gene. V gave up 8 bases and J gave up 0 bases; unmatched junction bases: 6. CDR3 nucleotide sequence: TGTGCCAGCGGCTCAGGGGGCGATAGCAATCAGCCCCAGCATTTT. Translated, it gives CASGSGGDSNQPQHF.

V usage is TRBV18 and J usage is TRBJ1-5; TRBD1 aligns across 7 bases. This CDR3 contains 15 residues. The J segment lost 2 bases and the V segment lost 2 bases, leaving 3 bases of the junction unmatched. Germline V gene sequence: CDR1 KGHSH, CDR2 LQKENI. The CDR3 protein is CASSPTQGGNQPQHF. CDR3 in DNA: TGTGCCAGCTCACCAACGCAGGGGGGCAATCAGCCCCAGCATTTT.